A selection of T cell receptor beta chains follows, all from one sample in a study of shared clonotypes between healthy human individuals. Here immunoSEQ multiplex PCR was the method, and the copy in TCRdb shows in-frame clones only, minus some. This table has about 470,000 clones, about four fifths appearing once. Sequenced input: PBMCs. These receptors were taken from a middle-aged woman in good health. Some clones in this sample may be carry-over from other donors' samples. CDR3s include the opening cysteine and the closing phenylalanine or tryptophan. Fields, in order: J gene, clone size, D gene, V gene, CDR3 protein, CDR3 DNA. A D gene is named only where the DNA matches it firmly. The size field is filled for only some rows; it gives once, few, many or a size class.

TRBJ1-2 NA NA TRBV2 CASQGANYGYTF TGTGCCAGCCAGGGAGCTAACTATGGCTACACCTTC
TRBJ1-5 NA NA TRBV5-1 CASSLAGDTQPQHF TGCGCCAGCAGCTTGGCAGGGGACACCCAGCCCCAGCATTTT
TRBJ1-2 NA TRBD1 TRBV5-3 CARIMDRAGYTF TGTGCCAGAATCATGGACAGGGCTGGCTACACCTTC
TRBJ1-2 NA NA TRBV28 CASTGFMANYGYTF TGTGCCAGCACGGGATTTATGGCTAACTATGGCTACACCTTC
TRBJ2-3 NA NA TRBV5-8 CASSLEQLYTDTQYF TGTGCCAGCAGCTTGGAACAACTTTACACAGATACGCAGTATTTT
TRBJ2-1 NA TRBD2 TRBV28 CASSLPYGAGGDNEQFF TGTGCCAGCAGTTTGCCGTATGGAGCGGGAGGCGACAATGAGCAGTTCTTC
TRBJ1-5 NA NA TRBV6-4 CVSSDSANQPQHF TGTGTCAGCAGTGACTCAGCCAATCAGCCCCAGCATTTT
TRBJ2-2 NA TRBD1 TRBV5-4 CASSLDVGQGQDTGELFF TGTGCCAGCAGCTTGGACGTGGGACAGGGGCAGGACACCGGGGAGCTGTTTTTT
TRBJ1-4 NA NA TRBV7-9 CASSLSATNEKLFF TGTGCCAGCAGCTTATCCGCAACTAATGAAAAACTGTTTTTT
TRBJ2-1 NA TRBD2 TRBV7-7 CASSPNRTSGRANEQFF TGTGCTAGCAGCCCAAACCGGACTAGCGGGAGGGCCAATGAGCAGTTCTTC
TRBJ1-1 NA NA TRBV7-9 CASSLSTGMEAFF TGTGCCAGCAGCTTATCCACAGGGATGGAAGCTTTCTTT
TRBJ2-7 once NA TRBV2 CASSETTWHYEQYF TGTGCCAGCAGTGAGACTACCTGGCACTACGAGCAGTACTTC
TRBJ2-5 few TRBD1 TRBV30 CAWSEGAQETQYF TGTGCCTGGAGTGAGGGGGCCCAAGAGACCCAGTACTTC
TRBJ2-7 NA NA TRBV27 CASSFGGELGEQYF TGTGCCAGCAGTTTTGGGGGAGAGCTGGGCGAGCAGTACTTC
TRBJ1-5 NA TRBD1 TRBV5-1 CASSLGQDNQPQHF TGCGCCAGCAGCCTGGGACAGGATAATCAGCCCCAGCATTTT
TRBJ2-3 NA NA TRBV7-3 CASSLTGSDTQYF TGTGCCAGCAGCTTAACGGGTTCAGATACGCAGTATTTT
TRBJ2-7 NA TRBD1 TRBV4-1 CASSQRDRAYEQYF TGCGCCAGCAGCCAAAGGGACAGGGCCTACGAGCAGTACTTC
TRBJ1-1 NA TRBD1 TRBV5-4 CASSPGRQGMNTEAFF TGTGCCAGCAGCCCGGGGAGACAGGGGATGAACACTGAAGCTTTCTTT
TRBJ2-3 NA NA TRBV7-9 CASSFRADTDTQYF TGTGCCAGCAGCTTTAGGGCAGACACAGATACGCAGTATTTT
TRBJ1-2 NA NA TRBV5-1 CASSLGQGLTNYGYTF TGCGCCAGCAGCTTGGGTCAGGGACTGACTAACTATGGCTACACCTTC
TRBJ2-4 NA TRBD1 TRBV5-6 CASSLWQGARDIQYF TGTGCCAGCAGCTTGTGGCAGGGGGCGCGGGACATTCAGTACTTC
TRBJ2-1 NA NA TRBV2 CASGGNWDEQFF TGTGCCAGCGGGGGAAATTGGGATGAGCAGTTCTTC
TRBJ2-7 few NA TRBV6-5 CASRDSLYEQYF TGTGCCAGCAGGGACAGCTTATACGAGCAGTACTTC
TRBJ2-7 NA TRBD2 TRBV6-5 CAVTSGRAYEQYF TGTGCCGTTACTAGCGGGAGGGCCTACGAGCAGTACTTC
TRBJ2-3 NA TRBD2 TRBV28 CASSTLAGGADTQYF TGTGCCAGCAGCACTCTAGCGGGAGGGGCAGATACGCAGTATTTT
TRBJ2-6 NA NA TRBV29-1 CSVEELGTGSSSGANVLTF TGCAGCGTTGAAGAGTTGGGAACAGGGTCAAGCTCTGGGGCCAACGTCCTGACTTTC
TRBJ1-5 NA NA TRBV19 CASSIQAGFRNQPQHF TGTGCCAGTAGTATACAGGCAGGGTTCCGCAATCAGCCCCAGCATTTT
TRBJ1-4 NA TRBD1 TRBV9 CASSVTGTRNEKLFF TGTGCCAGCAGCGTGACAGGGACCCGTAATGAAAAACTGTTTTTT
TRBJ1-5 NA NA TRBV2 CASRATGSNQPQHF TGTGCCAGCAGGGCAACAGGGAGCAATCAGCCCCAGCATTTT
TRBJ2-7 NA NA TRBV6-5 CASSPGGEQYF TGTGCCAGCAGTCCCGGAGGGGAGCAGTACTTC
TRBJ2-7 NA NA TRBV28 CASSLRYLEQYF TGTGCCAGCAGCTTGCGGTACCTCGAGCAGTACTTC
TRBJ1-1 NA TRBD1 TRBV28 CASSGPDRVGTEAFF TGTGCCAGCAGTGGCCCGGACAGGGTGGGAACTGAAGCTTTCTTT
TRBJ1-2 NA TRBD1 TRBV4-1 CASSQGRDRGNYGYTF TGCGCCAGCAGCCAAGGCCGGGACAGGGGGAACTATGGCTACACCTTC
TRBJ1-2 NA NA TRBV6-1 CASSEAGGVYEDGYTF TGTGCCAGCAGTGAAGCGGGAGGGGTCTACGAGGATGGCTACACCTTC